Below, one T cell receptor (beta chain) is given with its context. The recovered donors of Cohort 3 showed two negative PCRs, clearance, or symptom resolution. Data came from immunoSEQ multiplex PCR; TCRdb stores just in-frame clones and leaves some out. The sample has 55,000 to 70,000 clones, around nine tenths seen once; the top ten hold over 9%. The data stem from a study of blood T cell repertoires in COVID-19. The TCR was taken from a woman aged 40 to 49 who had recovered from COVID-19. The specimen sequenced was PBMCs or T cells enriched from blood (not recorded which).

The CDR3 loop reads CSASGQGNGGYTF. CDR3 nucleotide sequence: TGCAGTGCTAGTGGCCAGGGGAATGGGGGCTACACCTTC. The rearrangement links TRBV20-1 to TRBJ1-2; the D gene is possibly TRBD1 (6 bases). Deletions cut 3 bases from V and 8 bases from J, with 16 bases between. The CDR3 has 13 residues. Per the germline V gene, CDR1 is DFQATT and CDR2 is SNEGSKA (reference sequence).